These 9 T cell receptor beta chains came from one sample sequenced in a study of T cells in Graves' hyperthyroidism and ophthalmopathy. RNA transcripts gave rise to amplified TCR beta CDR3 regions. In the first-round RT-PCR of the TCR CDR3, the HTBI primer set was used. TCRdb independently ran MiXCR on the multiplex PCR reads; one entry per CDR3 protein. The data show hundreds of thousands of distinct CDR3 sequences, 45% seen once. Input material: peripheral blood or thyroid tissue (not recorded which). These receptors were obtained from an adult man with Graves' disease, either hyperthyroidism or ophthalmopathy (not recorded which).

The chain couples TRBV7-8 to TRBJ1-6; 7 bases are shared with TRBD1. The germline V gene encodes CDR1 SGHVS and CDR2 FQNEAQ. CDR3 size: 13 residues. V was clipped by 7 bases and J by 9 bases; unmatched bases: 6. The CDR3 nucleotides are TGTGCCAGCACCCGGGACAGAATTTCACCCCTCCACTTT. Amino acids: CASTRDRISPLHF.

Comment on this clonotype: Its ends do not fully match the called genes, so a read error is possible. The rearrangement joins TRBV5-6 to TRBJ1-4; possible D gene TRBD1, 6 bases. This CDR3 spans 14 amino acids. Per germline, CDR1 SGHDT and CDR2 YYEEEE. CDR3 DNA: TGCGCCAGCAGCCAAGCTGGGGGCGGAACGCGGGATTTTTTT. Amino acid sequence: CASSQAGGGTRDFF.

The CDR3 DNA is TGCAGTGCTAGAGCGGCGACAGGTGCCTACGAGCAGTACTTC. Translation: CSARAATGAYEQYF. The chain recombines TRBV20-1 with TRBJ2-7, with D perhaps matching TRBD1 (6 bases). Germline CDR1 DFQATT, CDR2 SNEGSKA (reference sequence). V gave up 1 base and J gave up 2 bases, with 12 bases separating them. This CDR3 spans 14 amino acids.

The chain joins TRBV29-1 to TRBJ1-1; D is possibly TRBD1 (5 bases). Trimming removed 4 bases at V and 7 bases at J, with 13 bases between. The CDR3 is made up of 12 amino acids. The germline V gene has CDR1 SQVTM and CDR2 ANQGSEA. The CDR3 spells CSVGTGVNEAFF. The CDR3 coding sequence is TGCAGCGTTGGAACGGGGGTAAATGAAGCTTTCTTT. Based on the CDR3 plus reference TRBV29-1 and TRBJ1-1, the full variable domain is SAVISQKPSRDICQRGTSLTIQCQVDSQVTMMFWYRQQPGQSLTLIATANQGSEATYESGFVIDKFPISRPNLTFSTLTVSNMSPEDSSIYLCSVGTGVNEAFFGQGTRLTVV.

The chain links TRBV19 to TRBJ2-5; maybe TRBD1 (6 bases). The CDR3 is 15 residues long. Germline lookup yields CDR1 LNHDA and CDR2 SQIVND (reference sequence). Trimming stripped 3 bases from V and 7 bases from J, with 18 bases between. The CDR3 protein is CASSIRQDSPGTQYF. The CDR3 DNA is TGTGCCAGTAGTATTCGCCAGGACAGTCCCGGGACCCAGTACTTC. The full variable domain, in which reference TRBV19 and TRBJ2-5 provide the parts outside the CDR3, is DGGITQSPKYLFRKEGQNVTLSCEQNLNHDAMYWYRQDPGQGLRLIYYSQIVNDFQKGDIAEGYSVSREKKESFPLTVTSAQKNPTAFYLCASSIRQDSPGTQYFGPGTRLLVL.

The chain couples TRBV15 to TRBJ1-1, with D hard to call. Trimming removed 10 bases at V and 7 bases at J, with 16 bases between. The CDR3 is 12 amino acids. In germline, CDR1 is LNHNV, CDR2 YYDKDF (reference sequence). This CDR3 reads CASSESSLEAFF. The DNA of the CDR3 is TGTGCCAGCTCAGAGTCTAGCCTTGAAGCTTTCTTT.

This clonotype was recorded only once. The rearrangement links TRBV20-1 to TRBJ1-1; D is unresolved. V lost 3 bases to trimming and J lost 0 bases, with 8 bases between them. The CDR3 is 13 residues long. The germline CDR1 and CDR2 sequences are DFQATT and SNEGSKA (reference sequence). In DNA, the CDR3 is TGCAGTGCTAGCGTGAGACTGAACACTGAAGCTTTCTTT. Its protein product is CSASVRLNTEAFF.

Details on this clonotype: The CDR3 does not close with the conserved phenylalanine or tryptophan, likely indicating a read error. The genes are TRBV5-6 and TRBJ2-5, with TRBD1 matching 7 bases. The trim removed 0 bases at V and 0 bases at J, leaving 2 bases unmatched. The V gene's germline CDR1 is SGHDT and CDR2 YYEEEE. This CDR3 spans 15 amino acids. The CDR3 protein is CASSLGRGYQETQYL. The CDR3 DNA reads as TGTGCCAGCAGCTTGGGCAGGGGGTACCAAGAGACCCAGTACCTC.

The V gene is TRBV20-1, the J gene TRBJ1-5; D not certain. The CDR3 is 16 residues long. The V gene lost 1 base and the J gene lost 0 bases, with 13 bases spanning the gap. Germline V gives CDR1 DFQATT, CDR2 SNEGSKA (reference sequence). The CDR3 reads CSARGLMQVSNQPQHF. The CDR3 region has the DNA TGCAGTGCTAGAGGTCTCATGCAGGTTAGCAATCAGCCCCAGCATTTT.